The T cell receptor beta chain under discussion was sequenced for a study of T-cell memory formation after mild COVID-19. TCRdb reprocessed the 5' RACE reads with MiXCR, giving one entry per CDR3 protein. The sample lists about 90,000 distinct CDR3 sequences, about 13% seen once, with about 29% in the top ten. The study's findings and limits: Cross-reactive memory appears to have joined, as suggested by some responding clones showing up in pre-infection memory.

In regard to this clonotype: The antigen remains undetermined.

V was cut by 6 bases and J by 1 base, with 15 bases left in between. From germline, CDR1 is SGDLS and CDR2 YYNGEE. The CDR3 loop spans 15 amino acids. The chain recombines TRBV9 with TRBJ2-3; perhaps TRBD2 as D (7 bases). The receptor was isolated from an adult woman who had mild COVID-19 (a few samples of this study predate the infection). Cell type and time point are not known. The sequenced sample consisted of PBMCs or a T cell subset sorted from them (not recorded which). The CDR3 DNA follows: TGTGCCAGCACGTCCGCGGGGGCTGGCACAGATACGCAGTATTTT. The encoded protein is CASTSAGAGTDTQYF.